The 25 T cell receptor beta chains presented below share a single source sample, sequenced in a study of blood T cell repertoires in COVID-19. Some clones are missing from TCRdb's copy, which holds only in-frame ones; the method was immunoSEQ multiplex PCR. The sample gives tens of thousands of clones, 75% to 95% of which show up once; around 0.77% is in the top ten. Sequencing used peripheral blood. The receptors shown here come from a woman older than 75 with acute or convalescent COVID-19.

CDR3 sequence reads: CASSLQGSEGYTF. In DNA form, the CDR3 reads TGTGCCAGCAGTTTACAGGGATCGGAAGGCTACACCTTC. The V gene is TRBV27, the J gene TRBJ1-2, with a possible D match to TRBD1 (5 bases). With 2 bases removed from V and 8 bases from J, the gap between germline ends came to 12 bases. The CDR3 is made up of 13 amino acids. Germline CDR1 MNHEY, CDR2 SMNVEV (reference sequence).

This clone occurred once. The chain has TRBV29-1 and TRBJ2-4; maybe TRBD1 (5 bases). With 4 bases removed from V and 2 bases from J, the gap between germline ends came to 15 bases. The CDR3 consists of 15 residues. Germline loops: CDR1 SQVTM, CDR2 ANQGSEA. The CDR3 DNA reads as TGCAGCGTTGGTGGGCAGGGTGTGACCAAAAACATTCAGTACTTC. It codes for CSVGGQGVTKNIQYF.

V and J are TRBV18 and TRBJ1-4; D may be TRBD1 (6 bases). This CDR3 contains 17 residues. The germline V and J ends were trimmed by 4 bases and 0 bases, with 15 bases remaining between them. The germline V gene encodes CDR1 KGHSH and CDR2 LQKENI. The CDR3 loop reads CASSRGPSRATNEKLFF. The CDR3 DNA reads TGTGCCAGCTCACGGGGGCCCAGCCGTGCAACTAATGAAAAACTGTTTTTT. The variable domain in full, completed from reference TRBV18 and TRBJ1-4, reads NAGVMQNPRHLVRRRGQEARLRCSPMKGHSHVYWYRQLPEEGLKFMVYLQKENIIDESGMPKERFSAEFPKEGPSILRIQQVVRGDSAAYFCASSRGPSRATNEKLFFGSGTQLSVL.

CDR3 bases: TGTGCCAGTAAAACTAGCGGAGATATGAACACCGGGGAGCTGTTTTTT. This sequence encodes CASKTSGDMNTGELFF. The chain carries TRBV19 and TRBJ2-2, with 8 bases fitting TRBD2. CDR1 is LNHDA and CDR2 is SQIVND in the germline V gene (reference sequence). The CDR3 length is 16 residues. The J segment lost 1 base and the V segment lost 7 bases, leaving 8 bases of the junction unmatched.

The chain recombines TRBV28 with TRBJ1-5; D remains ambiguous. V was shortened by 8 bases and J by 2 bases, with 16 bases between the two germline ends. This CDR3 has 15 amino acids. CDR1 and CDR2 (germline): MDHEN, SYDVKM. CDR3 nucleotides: TGTGCCAGCCTAAAAGCGGGCCCGGGCAATCAGCCCCAGCATTTT. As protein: CASLKAGPGNQPQHF.

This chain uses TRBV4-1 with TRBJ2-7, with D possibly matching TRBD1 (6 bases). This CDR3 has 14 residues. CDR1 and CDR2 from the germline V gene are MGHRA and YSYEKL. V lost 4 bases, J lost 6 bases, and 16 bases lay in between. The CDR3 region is CASSPRVPQGEQYF. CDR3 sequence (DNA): TGCGCCAGCAGCCCACGGGTCCCACAGGGCGAGCAGTACTTC.

The CDR3 is CASSLERHYSNQPQHF. DNA for the CDR3: TGTGCCAGCAGCTTGGAAAGACATTATAGCAATCAGCCCCAGCATTTT. V gene TRBV5-5 combines with J gene TRBJ1-5; unclear D gene. Deletions cut 0 bases from V and 0 bases from J, with 10 bases between. There are 16 residues in the CDR3. Germline V gene sequence: CDR1 SGHKS, CDR2 YYEKEE (reference sequence).

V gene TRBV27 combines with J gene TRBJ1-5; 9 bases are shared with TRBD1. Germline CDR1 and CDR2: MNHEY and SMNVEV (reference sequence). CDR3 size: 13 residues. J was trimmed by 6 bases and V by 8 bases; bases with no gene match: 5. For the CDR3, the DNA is TGTGCCAGCTCCGGACAGGGGCTTCAGCCCCAGCATTTT. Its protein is CASSGQGLQPQHF.

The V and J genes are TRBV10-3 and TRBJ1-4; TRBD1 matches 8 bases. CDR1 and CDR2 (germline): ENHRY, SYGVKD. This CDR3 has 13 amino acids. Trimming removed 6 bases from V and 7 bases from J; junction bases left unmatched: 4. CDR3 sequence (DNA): TGTGCCATCAGCGACAGGGGAGGTGAAAAACTGTTTTTT. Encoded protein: CAISDRGGEKLFF.

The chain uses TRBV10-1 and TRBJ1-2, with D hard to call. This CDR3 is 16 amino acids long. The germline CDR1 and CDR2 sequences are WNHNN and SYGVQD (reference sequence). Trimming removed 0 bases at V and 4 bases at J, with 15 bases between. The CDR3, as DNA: TGCGCCAGCAGTGAGTCGACTCGGGAAGGGTGCTATGGCTACACCTTC. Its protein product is CASSESTREGCYGYTF.

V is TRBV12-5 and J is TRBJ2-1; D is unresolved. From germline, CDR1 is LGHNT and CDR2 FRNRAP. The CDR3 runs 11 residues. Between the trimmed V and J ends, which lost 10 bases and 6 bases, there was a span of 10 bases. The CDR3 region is CATRSGNEQFF. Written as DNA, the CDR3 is TGTGCTACCCGGTCGGGCAATGAGCAGTTCTTC.

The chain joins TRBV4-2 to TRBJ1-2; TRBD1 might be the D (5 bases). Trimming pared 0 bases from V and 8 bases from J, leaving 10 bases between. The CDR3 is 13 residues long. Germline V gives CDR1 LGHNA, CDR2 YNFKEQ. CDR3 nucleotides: TGTGCCAGCAGCCAAGATGGGAGGGGCGGCTACACCTTC. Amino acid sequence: CASSQDGRGGYTF.

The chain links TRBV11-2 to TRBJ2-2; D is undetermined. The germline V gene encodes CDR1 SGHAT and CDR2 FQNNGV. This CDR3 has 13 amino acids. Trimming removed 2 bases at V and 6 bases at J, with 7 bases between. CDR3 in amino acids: CASSLLRAGELFF. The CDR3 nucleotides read TGTGCCAGCAGCTTACTACGAGCCGGGGAGCTGTTTTTT.

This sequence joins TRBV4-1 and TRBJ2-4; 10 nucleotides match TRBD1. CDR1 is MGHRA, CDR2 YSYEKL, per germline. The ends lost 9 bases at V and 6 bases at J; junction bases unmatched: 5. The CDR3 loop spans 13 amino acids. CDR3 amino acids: CASPTGGLNIQYF. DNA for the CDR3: TGCGCCAGTCCGACAGGGGGCTTAAACATTCAGTACTTC.

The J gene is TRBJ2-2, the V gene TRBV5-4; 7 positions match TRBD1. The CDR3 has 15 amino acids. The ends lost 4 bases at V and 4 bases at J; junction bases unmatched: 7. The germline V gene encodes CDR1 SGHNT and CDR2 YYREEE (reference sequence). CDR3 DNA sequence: TGTGCCAGCAGCAAAAACAGGGGTGGCACCGGGGAGCTGTTTTTT. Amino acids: CASSKNRGGTGELFF.

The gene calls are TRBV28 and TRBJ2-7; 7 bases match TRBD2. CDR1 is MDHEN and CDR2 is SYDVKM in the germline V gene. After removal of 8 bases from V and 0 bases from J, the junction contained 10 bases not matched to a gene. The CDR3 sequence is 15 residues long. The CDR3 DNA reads TGTGCCAGCGCCCCCCCCAGCGGGGTCTCCTACGAGCAGTACTTC. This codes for CASAPPSGVSYEQYF. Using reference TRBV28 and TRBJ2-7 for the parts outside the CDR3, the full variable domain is DVKVTQSSRYLVKRTGEKVFLECVQDMDHENMFWYRQDPGLGLRLIYFSYDVKMKEKGDIPEGYSVSREKKERFSLILESASTNQTSMYLCASAPPSGVSYEQYFGPGTRLTVT.

CDR3 region: CASSYRGGYTF. The CDR3 coding sequence is TGTGCCAGCAGTTACAGGGGCGGCTACACCTTC. The gene calls are TRBV6-5 and TRBJ1-2; D is possibly TRBD1 (5 bases). The germline gives CDR1 MNHEY, CDR2 SVGAGI. With 2 bases removed from V and 8 bases from J, the gap between germline ends came to 6 bases. The CDR3 loop spans 11 amino acids.

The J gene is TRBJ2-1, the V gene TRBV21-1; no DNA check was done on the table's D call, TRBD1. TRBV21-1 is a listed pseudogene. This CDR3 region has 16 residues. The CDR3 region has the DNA TGTGCCAGCAGCAAAGCACGGACAGGAAACTACAATGAGCAGTTCTTC. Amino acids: CASSKARTGNYNEQFF.

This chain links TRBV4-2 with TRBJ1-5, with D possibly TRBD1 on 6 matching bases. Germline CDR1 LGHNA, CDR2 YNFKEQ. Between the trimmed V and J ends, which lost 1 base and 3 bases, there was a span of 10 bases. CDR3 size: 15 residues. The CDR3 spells CASSQATGHNQPQHF. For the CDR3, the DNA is TGTGCCAGCAGCCAAGCAACAGGGCACAATCAGCCCCAGCATTTT.

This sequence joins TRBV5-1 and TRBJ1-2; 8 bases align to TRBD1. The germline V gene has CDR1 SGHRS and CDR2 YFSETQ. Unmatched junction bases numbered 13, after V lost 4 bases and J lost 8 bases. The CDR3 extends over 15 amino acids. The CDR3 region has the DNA TGCGCCAGCAGCGCGACGCGAGGACAGGGAAGCGGCTACACCTTC. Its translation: CASSATRGQGSGYTF.

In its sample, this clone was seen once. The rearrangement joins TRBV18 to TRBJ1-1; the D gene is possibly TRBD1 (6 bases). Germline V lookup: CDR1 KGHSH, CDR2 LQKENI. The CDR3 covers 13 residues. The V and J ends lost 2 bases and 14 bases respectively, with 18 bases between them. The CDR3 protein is CASSPGSSGELFF. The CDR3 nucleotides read TGTGCCAGCTCACCAGGTAGTTCAGGGGAATTGTTCTTT.

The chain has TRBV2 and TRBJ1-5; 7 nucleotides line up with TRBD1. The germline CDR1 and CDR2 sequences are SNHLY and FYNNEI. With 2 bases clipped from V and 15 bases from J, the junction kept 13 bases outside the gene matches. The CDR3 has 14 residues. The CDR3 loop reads CASSEYQGVRRGHF. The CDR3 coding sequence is TGTGCCAGCAGTGAATACCAGGGGGTTCGCCGCGGGCATTTT.

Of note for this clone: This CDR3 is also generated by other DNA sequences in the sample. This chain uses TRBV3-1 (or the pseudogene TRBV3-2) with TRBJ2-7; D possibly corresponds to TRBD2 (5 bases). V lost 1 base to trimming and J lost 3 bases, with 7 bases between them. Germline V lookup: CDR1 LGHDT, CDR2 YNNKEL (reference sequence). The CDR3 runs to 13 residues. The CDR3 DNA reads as TGTGCCAGCAGCCAAGTTGAGGGCTACGAGCAGTACTTC. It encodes CASSQVEGYEQYF.

As DNA, the CDR3 is TGTGCCAGCAGACATGGACAGGGGAATGGCTACACCTTC. Its translation: CASRHGQGNGYTF. This sequence joins TRBV12-3 or TRBV12-4 and TRBJ1-2, with 9 nucleotides matching TRBD1. V shed 6 bases and J 6 bases; nucleotides not matched to a gene: 5. This CDR3 is built from 13 residues.

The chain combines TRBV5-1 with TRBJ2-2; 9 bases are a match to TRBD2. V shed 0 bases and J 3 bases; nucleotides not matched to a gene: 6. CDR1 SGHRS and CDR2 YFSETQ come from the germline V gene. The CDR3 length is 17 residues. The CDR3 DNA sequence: TGCGCCAGCAGCTTGGCCGTAGCGGGAGAGGACACCGGGGAGCTGTTTTTT. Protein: CASSLAVAGEDTGELFF.